The next 26 T cell receptor beta chains were all read from a single sample in a study of lymphopenia after photon versus proton radiotherapy (dated by TCRdb to between 2018 and 2020). Library construction relied on the immunoSEQ multiplex PCR assay. TCRdb limited this immuneACCESS table to in-frame rearrangements with V and J called. A share of clones is missing; checked studies link under half to unresolved V genes, and the rest is unexplained. Counted in this sample were roughly 41,000 clones; about 85% of them appeared once. Roughly 3% of the sample goes to the ten largest clones. Sequenced here: peripheral blood, sampled from a patient treated with photon-based radiotherapy. The receptors come from a middle-aged man with gastric cancer.

The V and J genes are TRBV5-1 and TRBJ2-2; D ambiguous. The germline V and J ends were trimmed by 0 bases and 7 bases, with 7 bases remaining between them. CDR3 length: 13 residues. CDR1 and CDR2 from the germline V gene are SGHRS and YFSETQ. CDR3 sequence reads: CASSLAEFGELFF. The DNA of the CDR3 is TGCGCCAGCAGCTTGGCGGAGTTCGGGGAGCTGTTTTTT.

The chain uses TRBV19 and TRBJ2-2; D is perhaps TRBD1 (6 bases). This CDR3 is built from 16 residues. V was trimmed by 7 bases and J by 0 bases, leaving 15 bases between them. CDR1 LNHDA and CDR2 SQIVND come from the germline V gene (reference sequence). DNA of the CDR3: TGTGCCAGTAAAAATGGGGCAGGGGCGAACACCGGGGAGCTGTTTTTT. This encodes CASKNGAGANTGELFF.

This clone was seen more than once but under ten times. V and J are TRBV4-1 and TRBJ2-3; 10 nucleotides align to TRBD2. The CDR3 has 16 residues. The germline V gene has CDR1 MGHRA and CDR2 YSYEKL. The junction had 7 bases not matched to a gene; V was cut back by 3 bases and J by 4 bases. CDR3 sequence reads: CASSQLGLAASDTQYF. For the CDR3, the DNA is TGCGCCAGCAGCCAGTTAGGACTAGCGGCTTCAGATACGCAGTATTTT.

V usage is TRBV18 and J usage is TRBJ2-7; tentatively, D is TRBD1 or TRBD2 (5 bases each). Per the germline V gene, CDR1 is KGHSH and CDR2 is LQKENI. The CDR3 consists of 13 residues. V lost 3 bases and J lost 4, with 10 bases in between. The CDR3 DNA reads TGTGCCAGCTCACCTCAGGGAGAGTACGAGCAGTACTTC. Translation: CASSPQGEYEQYF.

This chain uses TRBV4-1 with TRBJ1-4; D gene unclear. With 0 bases removed from V and 0 bases from J, the gap between germline ends came to 8 bases. The CDR3 extends over 16 amino acids. CDR1 is MGHRA and CDR2 is YSYEKL in the germline V gene. CDR3 residues: CASSQDRAPTNEKLFF. As DNA, the CDR3 is TGCGCCAGCAGCCAAGATCGGGCCCCAACTAATGAAAAACTGTTTTTT.

This chain links TRBV7-2 with TRBJ1-5; D not resolved. Germline V gene data show CDR1 as SGHTA and CDR2 as FQGNSA. There are 15 residues in the CDR3. The V end lost 5 bases, the J end lost 1 base, and 12 bases lay between the germline ends. In nucleotides, the CDR3 is TGTGCCAGCAGCCCTCGTACCGGAAGCAATCAGCCCCAGCATTTT. Amino acids: CASSPRTGSNQPQHF.

This clone was picked up one time. The rearrangement links TRBV27 to TRBJ1-5, with 9 bases lining up with TRBD1. J gave up 1 base and V 6 bases, and 10 bases lay outside the gene matches. CDR3 length: 17 residues. The germline V gene encodes CDR1 MNHEY and CDR2 SMNVEV (reference sequence). This chain's CDR3 is CASRPIRQGGSNQPQHF. The CDR3 nucleotides are TGTGCCAGCAGGCCGATCAGACAGGGGGGCAGCAATCAGCCCCAGCATTTT.

This chain uses TRBV2 with TRBJ2-5, with D perhaps TRBD2 (7 bases). Germline assignment: CDR1 SNHLY and CDR2 FYNNEI. The V and J ends lost 3 bases and 11 bases respectively, with 19 bases between them. The CDR3 is 14 amino acids. CDR3 in amino acids: CASSEVGGTSEQYF. CDR3 sequence (DNA): TGTGCCAGCAGTGAGGTGGGAGGGACAAGTGAGCAGTACTTC.

The J gene is TRBJ2-3, the V gene TRBV29-1; a possible D gene is TRBD1 (6 bases). The CDR3 length is 14 residues. CDR1 is SQVTM, CDR2 ANQGSEA, per germline. Deletions cut 6 bases from V and 2 bases from J, with 15 bases between. For the CDR3, the DNA is TGCAGCGTGGGGGACATCCGATTCACAGATACGCAGTATTTT. It translates to CSVGDIRFTDTQYF.

The chain combines TRBV6-5 with TRBJ1-2; D gene ambiguous. Germline V CDR1 and CDR2: MNHEY, SVGAGI. The length of the CDR3 is 15 residues. Trimming shortened V by 0 bases and J by 8 bases, and 16 bases separated the two germline ends. The CDR3 nucleotides read TGTGCCAGCAGTTACTCGGGTTCCGTAACTAAAGGCTACACCTTC. Translation: CASSYSGSVTKGYTF.

This chain connects TRBV11-1 to TRBJ2-5, with 14 positions matching TRBD2. Germline V gene data show CDR1 as SGHAT and CDR2 as FQDESV (reference sequence). CDR3 length: 17 residues. The V and J ends lost 6 bases and 5 bases, in that order; junction bases with no gene match: 11. The CDR3 coding sequence is TGTGCCAGCAGTAGAGGACTAGCGGGAGGTCTGGGTGAGACCCAGTACTTC. Translation gives CASSRGLAGGLGETQYF.

The V gene is TRBV19, the J gene TRBJ1-1, with D possibly being TRBD1 (6 bases). Germline-derived CDR1 and CDR2 are LNHDA and SQIVND (reference sequence). The CDR3 is 17 amino acids. V lost 5 bases to trimming and J lost 3 bases, with 22 bases between them. In nucleotides, the CDR3 is TGTGCCAGTAGTCTCAGGGGATGGGGGCTTGTGTACACTGAAGCTTTCTTT. This encodes CASSLRGWGLVYTEAFF. The variable domain in full, with the rest retrieved from reference TRBV19 and TRBJ1-1, is DGGITQSPKYLFRKEGQNVTLSCEQNLNHDAMYWYRQDPGQGLRLIYYSQIVNDFQKGDIAEGYSVSREKKESFPLTVTSAQKNPTAFYLCASSLRGWGLVYTEAFFGQGTRLTVV.

The V call is TRBV19, the J call TRBJ2-2; D unresolved. The CDR3 length is 16 residues. Germline CDR1 LNHDA, CDR2 SQIVND (reference sequence). Trimming took off 3 bases at V and 4 bases at J, with 15 bases between the two ends. The CDR3 reads CASSIRRSTSTGELFF. The CDR3 nucleotides read TGTGCCAGTAGTATTCGGCGCTCTACGAGCACCGGGGAGCTGTTTTTT.

This clone was counted a few times. The V call is TRBV5-4, the J call TRBJ2-7; perhaps TRBD2 as D (7 bases). V lost 2 bases, J lost 2 bases, and 14 bases lay in between. The CDR3 has 15 residues. Per the germline V gene, CDR1 is SGHNT and CDR2 is YYREEE (reference sequence). Here the CDR3 DNA reads TGTGCCAGCAGCTTCGGCGGGGGCAGGGCCTACGAGCAGTACTTC. Translated, it gives CASSFGGGRAYEQYF.

With regard to this clone: Other DNA variants within this sample encode the same CDR3. The chain links TRBV5-1 to TRBJ2-3; 9 bases are a match to TRBD2. This CDR3 has 16 residues. V was clipped by 1 base and J by 2 bases; unmatched bases: 5. From germline, CDR1 is SGHRS and CDR2 YFSETQ. CDR3 sequence reads: CASSLTAGGPTDTQYF. The CDR3 nucleotides are TGCGCCAGCAGCTTGACTGCGGGAGGGCCCACAGATACGCAGTATTTT.

In its sample, this clone was seen a few times. V and J are TRBV6-1 and TRBJ1-5, with D hard to call. CDR3 length equals 15 residues. Germline V lookup: CDR1 MNHNS, CDR2 SASEGT. V lost 7 bases to trimming and J lost 7 bases, with 20 bases between them. CDR3 residues: CASNLVPFSGQPQHF. The CDR3, as DNA: TGTGCCAGCAATTTAGTACCTTTTAGTGGGCAGCCCCAGCATTTT.

This clone was found once. This chain connects TRBV9 to TRBJ2-3; D tentatively fits TRBD1 or TRBD2 (5 bases each). The V end lost 4 bases, the J end lost 1 base, and 16 bases lay between the germline ends. CDR3 length: 16 amino acids. Germline loops: CDR1 SGDLS, CDR2 YYNGEE. CDR3 DNA sequence: TGTGCCAGCAGCTTCGGGGCCCCGAGAGGCACAGATACGCAGTATTTT. It encodes CASSFGAPRGTDTQYF.

This clone is a singleton in its sample. The chain joins TRBV10-3 to TRBJ2-1; TRBD1 agrees at 9 bases. The V and J ends lost 1 base and 5 bases, in that order; junction bases with no gene match: 6. Germline loops: CDR1 ENHRY, CDR2 SYGVKD. CDR3 length: 16 amino acids. The DNA of the CDR3 is TGTGCCATCAGTGAGTTACAGGGGGCGGAGGACAATGAGCAGTTCTTC. As protein: CAISELQGAEDNEQFF.

This clone was observed a handful of times. This sequence joins TRBV28 and TRBJ2-7, with unresolved D. From germline, CDR1 is MDHEN and CDR2 SYDVKM. Deletions cut 4 bases from V and 3 bases from J, with 4 bases between. The CDR3 sequence is 11 residues long. Here the CDR3 DNA reads TGTGCCAGCAGTTCCTTCTACGAGCAGTACTTC. Its translation is CASSSFYEQYF.

This clone was picked up one time. The rearrangement uses TRBV9 and TRBJ2-2; D is unresolved. Germline CDR1 and CDR2: SGDLS and YYNGEE. Trimming pared 0 bases from V and 7 bases from J, leaving 7 bases between. The CDR3 consists of 13 residues. The CDR3 loop is CASSVVPGGELFF. CDR3 sequence (DNA): TGTGCCAGCAGCGTAGTTCCGGGCGGGGAGCTGTTTTTT.

The rearrangement links TRBV11-3 to TRBJ2-7; TRBD2 is a possible D gene (6 bases). CDR1 and CDR2 (germline): SGHNT, YENEEA. V was pared by 2 bases and J by 0 bases, with 8 bases between. The CDR3 loop spans 14 amino acids. The DNA of the CDR3 is TGTGCCAGCAGCTTACGGCGGGACTCCTACGAGCAGTACTTC. Encoded protein: CASSLRRDSYEQYF.

This clone occurred a few times. The rearrangement joins TRBV10-2 to TRBJ1-1, with 7 nucleotides matching TRBD1. The CDR3 runs to 15 residues. After removal of 6 bases from V and 4 bases from J, the junction contained 11 bases not matched to a gene. Germline loops: CDR1 WSHSY, CDR2 SAAADI. The CDR3 sequence: CASRGNRGGGTEAFF. CDR3 in DNA: TGCGCCAGCAGGGGAAACAGGGGTGGGGGCACTGAAGCTTTCTTT.

V and J are TRBV30 and TRBJ1-5; no clear D. Germline assignment: CDR1 GTSNPN and CDR2 SVGIG (reference sequence). The CDR3 has 18 residues. Between the trimmed V and J ends, which lost 3 bases and 11 bases, there was a span of 32 bases. CDR3 protein: CAWSTYLAKGGNYVSQHF. The CDR3 nucleotides read TGTGCCTGGAGCACGTACTTGGCTAAAGGAGGGAACTACGTGTCCCAGCATTTT.

The V call is TRBV29-1, the J call TRBJ1-2; D is possibly TRBD1 (6 bases). The CDR3 loop spans 12 amino acids. V lost 2 bases, J lost 8 bases, and 12 bases lay in between. Germline assignment: CDR1 SQVTM and CDR2 ANQGSEA. The CDR3 loop reads CSVEQGPGGYTF. As DNA, the CDR3 is TGCAGCGTTGAACAGGGGCCGGGGGGCTACACCTTC.

The chain joins TRBV30 to TRBJ2-7; tentatively, D is TRBD1 or TRBD2 (5 bases each). The CDR3 contains 14 residues. Trimming pared 0 bases from V and 4 bases from J, leaving 13 bases between. Germline V gene data show CDR1 as GTSNPN and CDR2 as SVGIG (reference sequence). The CDR3, as DNA: TGTGCCTGGAGTGTAGGGACGGTGTTATACGAGCAGTACTTC. Residues: CAWSVGTVLYEQYF.

Worth noting for this clone: The DNA is left out, because the CDR3 cannot be placed on it with certainty; the CDR3 is given as TCRdb lists it. The chain joins TRBV7-9 to TRBJ2-1; the table calls TRBD2, which could not be checked here. CDR1 SEHNR and CDR2 FQNEAQ come from the germline V gene (reference sequence). The CDR3 spans 19 residues, counting both ends. The CDR3: CASSLVRFGGTSGWNEQFF.